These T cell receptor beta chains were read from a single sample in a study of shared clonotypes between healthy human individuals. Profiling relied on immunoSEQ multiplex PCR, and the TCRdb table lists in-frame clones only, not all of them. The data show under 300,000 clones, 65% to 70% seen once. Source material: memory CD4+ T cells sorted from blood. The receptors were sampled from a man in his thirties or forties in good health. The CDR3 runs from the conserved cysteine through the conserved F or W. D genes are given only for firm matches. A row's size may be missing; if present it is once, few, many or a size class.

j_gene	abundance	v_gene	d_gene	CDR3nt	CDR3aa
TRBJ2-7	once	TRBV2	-	TGTGCCAGCAAGCGGGTTTTGGTTGGCGAGCAGTACTTC	CASKRVLVGEQYF
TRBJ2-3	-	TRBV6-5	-	TGTGCCAGCAGTTACTCTCGGGGAAGCACAGATACGCAGTATTTT	CASSYSRGSTDTQYF
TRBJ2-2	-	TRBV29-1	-	TGCAGCGTTGATGTGGGGGCTCGGGCCGGGGAGCTGTTTTTT	CSVDVGARAGELFF
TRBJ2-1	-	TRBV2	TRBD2	TGTGCCAGCAACCGGGTAGCGGGAGTCAATGAGCAGTTCTTC	CASNRVAGVNEQFF
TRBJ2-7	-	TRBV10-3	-	TGTGCCATCAGACCGGGACCGGACTACGAGCAGTACTTC	CAIRPGPDYEQYF
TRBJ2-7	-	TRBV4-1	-	TGCGCCAGCAGCCAAGCACACGTCGGGACTCCGGCGGCATCCGAGCAGTACTTC	CASSQAHVGTPAASEQYF
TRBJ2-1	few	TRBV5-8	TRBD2	TGTGCCAGCAGCTTGACGATAACTAGCGGGATGGGTGAGCAGTTCTTC	CASSLTITSGMGEQFF
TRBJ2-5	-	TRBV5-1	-	TGCGCCAGCAGCTTGGTTCCTCCAGAGACCCAGTACTTC	CASSLVPPETQYF
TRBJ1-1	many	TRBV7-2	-	TGTGCCAGCCGAACAACGAGGAACACTGAAGCTTTCTTT	CASRTTRNTEAFF
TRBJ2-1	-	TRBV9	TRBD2	TGTGCCAGCAGCGTAGGTGGGGGTCCGGGACTAGCGGGACGGGGTGAGCAGTTCTTC	CASSVGGGPGLAGRGEQFF
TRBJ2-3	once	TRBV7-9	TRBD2	TGTGCCAGCAGCCCCGGGGGACTAGCGGGGACAGATACGCAGTATTTT	CASSPGGLAGTDTQYF
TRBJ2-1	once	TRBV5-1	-	TGCGCCAGCAGCTTGTCCGCCGGGACTGAACGGTTCTTC	CASSLSAGTERFF
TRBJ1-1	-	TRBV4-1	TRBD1	TGCGCCAGCAGCCTGGGACAGCTTGGGAACACTGAAGCTTTCTTT	CASSLGQLGNTEAFF
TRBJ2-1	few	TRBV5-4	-	TGTGCCAGCAGCGACGAGGGACTTAACCATGAGCAGTTCTTC	CASSDEGLNHEQFF
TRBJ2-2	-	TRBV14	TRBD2	TGTGCCAGCAGCCTTCTAGCGGGAGCGGTCGGGGAGCTGTTTTTT	CASSLLAGAVGELFF
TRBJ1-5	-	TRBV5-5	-	TGTGCCAGCAGCCTGACCCATCTTAGCAATCAGCCCCAGCATTTT	CASSLTHLSNQPQHF
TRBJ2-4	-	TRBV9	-	TGTGCCAGCAGCAAGCGGACGGGTAAAAACATTCAGTACTTC	CASSKRTGKNIQYF
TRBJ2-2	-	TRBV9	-	TGTGCCAGCAGCGCCGACTCTTGGACCGGGGAGCTGTTTTTT	CASSADSWTGELFF
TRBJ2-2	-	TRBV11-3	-	TGTGCCAGCAGCGCCCAGGGAACCGGGGAGCTGTTTTTT	CASSAQGTGELFF
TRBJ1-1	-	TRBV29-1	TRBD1	TGCAGCGTTGAGGGACAGGGAAGAACTGAAGCTTTCTTT	CSVEGQGRTEAFF
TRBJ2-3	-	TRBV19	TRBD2	TGTGCCAGTAGTCTTCCGGGACTAGCGGGCACAGATACGCAGTATTTT	CASSLPGLAGTDTQYF
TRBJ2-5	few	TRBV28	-	TGTGCCAGCAGTTTATTGGACGCGTATACAGGCGCCCAGTACTTC	CASSLLDAYTGAQYF
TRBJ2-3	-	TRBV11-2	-	TGTGCCAGCAGCCTTTTCCCCGGTGGGAGCACAGATACGCAGTATTTT	CASSLFPGGSTDTQYF
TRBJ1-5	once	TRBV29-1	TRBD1	TGCAGCGCTCAGGACAGGAACAATCAGCCCCAGCATTTT	CSAQDRNNQPQHF
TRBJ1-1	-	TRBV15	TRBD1	TGTGCCACCAGCAGAGGTGGGGTAAACAGGGGGACTGAAGCTTTCTTT	CATSRGGVNRGTEAFF
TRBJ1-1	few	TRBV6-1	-	TGTGCCAGCTTGTTATCGGGGGGGGATGGCACTGAAGCTTTCTTT	CASLLSGGDGTEAFF
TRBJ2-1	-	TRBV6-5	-	TGTGCCTCACGGGCCAGCTCCTACAATGAGCAGTTCTTC	CASRASSYNEQFF
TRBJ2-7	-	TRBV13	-	TGTGCCAGCAGGTCTAGGGGGACGGCTTCCTACGAGCAGTACTTC	CASRSRGTASYEQYF
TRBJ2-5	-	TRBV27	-	TGTGCCAGCAGTTTAGGGGTCCCGCCAGAGACCCAGTACTTC	CASSLGVPPETQYF
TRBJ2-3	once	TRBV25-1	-	TGTGCCAGCAGTGGGCCTAACACGGGAGATACGCAGTATTTT	CASSGPNTGDTQYF
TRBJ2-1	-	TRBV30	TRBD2	TGTGCCTGGAGTAGTACAGCGGGAGGGCGTAATGAGCAGTTCTTC	CAWSSTAGGRNEQFF
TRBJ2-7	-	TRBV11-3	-	TGTGCCAGCAGCTTAGATGGGTCATACGAGCAGTACTTC	CASSLDGSYEQYF
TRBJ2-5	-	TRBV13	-	TGTGCCAGCAGCTTAGGCACTGCCCAAGAGACCCAGTACTTC	CASSLGTAQETQYF
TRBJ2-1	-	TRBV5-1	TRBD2	TGCGCCAGCAGACTAGCGGGGGCAATTGTTTCCTACAATGAGCAGTTCTTC	CASRLAGAIVSYNEQFF
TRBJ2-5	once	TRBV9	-	TGTGCCAGCAGCGTAGGATCCCCCTCAGTTGCGGAGACCCAGTACTTC	CASSVGSPSVAETQYF
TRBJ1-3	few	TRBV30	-	TGTGCCTGGATGGGCAGGCCTGGAAACACCATATATTTT	CAWMGRPGNTIYF
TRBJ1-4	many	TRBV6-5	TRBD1	TGTGCCAGCAGAGGACAGGGTTGGACTGAAAAACTGTTTTTT	CASRGQGWTEKLFF
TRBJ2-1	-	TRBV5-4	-	TGTGCCAGCAGCTCGAGGCAGGTGGTTAGTACTGAGCAGTTCTTC	CASSSRQVVSTEQFF
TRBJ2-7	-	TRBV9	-	TGTGCCAGCAGCGTAGGTCCGGACCACGAGCAGTACTTC	CASSVGPDHEQYF
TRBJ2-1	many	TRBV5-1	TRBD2	TGCGCCAGCAGCTTGTTAGCGGGAGACGGCTACAATGAGCAGTTCTTC	CASSLLAGDGYNEQFF
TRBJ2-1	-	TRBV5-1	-	TGCGCCAGCAGCTTGGCGGTTACTCATGCCTCATTTAACAATGAGCAGTTCTTC	CASSLAVTHASFNNEQFF
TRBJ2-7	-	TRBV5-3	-	TGTGCCAGAAGCTCCAGCGGAGGTGAAGGCTACGAGCAGTACTTC	CARSSSGGEGYEQYF
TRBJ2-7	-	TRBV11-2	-	TGTGCCAGCAGCCTAAGGTCACCGGGGGCGCAGTACGAGCAGTACTTC	CASSLRSPGAQYEQYF
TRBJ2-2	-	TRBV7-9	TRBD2	TGTGCCAGCAGCCCTAGGGAGGGAGCCACCGGGGAGCTGTTTTTT	CASSPREGATGELFF
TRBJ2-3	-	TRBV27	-	TGTGCCAGCACGTGGGACAAGCGCACAGATACGCAGTATTTT	CASTWDKRTDTQYF
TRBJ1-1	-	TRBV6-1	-	TGTGCCAGCAGGGACGGAGGCGGAGCTTTCTTT	CASRDGGGAFF
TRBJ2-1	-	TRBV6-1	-	TGTGCCAGCAGTGAAGCGGTCCGGGATGAGCAGTTCTTC	CASSEAVRDEQFF